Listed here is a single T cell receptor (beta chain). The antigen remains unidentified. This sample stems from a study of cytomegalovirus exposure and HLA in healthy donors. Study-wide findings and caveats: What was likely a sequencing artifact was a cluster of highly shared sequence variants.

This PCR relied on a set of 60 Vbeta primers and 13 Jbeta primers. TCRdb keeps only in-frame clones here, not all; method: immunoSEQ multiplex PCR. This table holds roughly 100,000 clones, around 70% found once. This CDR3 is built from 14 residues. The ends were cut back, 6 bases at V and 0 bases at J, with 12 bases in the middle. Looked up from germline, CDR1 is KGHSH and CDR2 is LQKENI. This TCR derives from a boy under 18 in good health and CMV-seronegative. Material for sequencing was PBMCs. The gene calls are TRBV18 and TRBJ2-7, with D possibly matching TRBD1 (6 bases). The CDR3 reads CASSTGLGSYEQYF. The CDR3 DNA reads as TGTGCCAGCTCCACAGGGTTGGGCTCCTACGAGCAGTACTTC.